The rows below give T cell receptor beta chains drawn from one sample of a study of coeliac disease. Some clones are missing from TCRdb's copy, which holds only in-frame ones; the method was immunoSEQ multiplex PCR. The sample contains roughly 6,800 clones, approximately 78% of which appear only once. Sequenced material: lamina propria lymphocytes from the gut. These receptors all stem from a man aged 25-40 years with celiac disease. The CDR3 runs from the conserved cysteine through the conserved F or W.

TRBJ1-5	TRBV7-2	14	CASSPDISNQPQHF
TRBJ2-3	TRBV7-2	15	CASSPGHQGTDTQYF
TRBJ2-1	TRBV19	14	CASSSSVSYNEQFF
TRBJ2-5	TRBV28	13	CASSLQFQETQYF
TRBJ2-3	TRBV4-2	16	CASSSQAGGPGDTQYF
TRBJ1-5	TRBV6-1	14	CASSSTGDNQPQHF
TRBJ2-2	TRBV7-9	16	CASSSRDRGGTGELFF
TRBJ2-1	TRBV10-3	14	CAIVAGSSYNEQFF
TRBJ2-3	TRBV28	15	CASSFLAGHTDTQYF
TRBJ1-5	TRBV10-3	12	CAISSGDQPQHF
TRBJ1-2	TRBV5-8	15	CASSRGAPGVGGYTF
TRBJ1-5	TRBV18	14	CASSQSGPGEPQHF
TRBJ1-4	TRBV27	13	CASSLSRGEKLFF
TRBJ2-1	TRBV29-1	13	CSVEEWGREAQFF
TRBJ1-4	TRBV30	12	CAWSVLGEKLFF
TRBJ1-5	TRBV19	15	CASRIQGLFNQPQHF
TRBJ1-6	TRBV4-2	18	CASSQEGGRGSYNSPLHF
TRBJ1-4	TRBV30	14	CAWGQGRTNEKLFF
TRBJ2-2	TRBV5-1	17	CASSLHPGTSDTGELFF
TRBJ1-2	TRBV28	12	CAAGLGSLGYTF
TRBJ2-2	TRBV7-9	16	CASSPRDRMNTGELFF
TRBJ2-5	TRBV9	14	CASSPGAGLGTQYF
TRBJ1-2	TRBV27	14	CASSRVGTLRGYTF
TRBJ2-1	TRBV7-3	15	CASSPLADILLEQFF
TRBJ2-7	TRBV18	14	CASSLDRGPYEQYF
TRBJ1-6	TRBV6-1	14	CASSEGQVGSPLHF
TRBJ2-5	TRBV5-6	12	CASSGTSETQYF
TRBJ2-5	TRBV21-1	16	CASRHNRGLDQETQYF
TRBJ2-2	TRBV5-1	13	CASRTTDTGELFF
TRBJ2-1	TRBV19	15	CASSDRDYLYNEQFF
TRBJ1-6	TRBV4-1	15	CASSQGGQQNSPLHF
TRBJ2-1	TRBV5-1	14	CASSLLTLANEQFF